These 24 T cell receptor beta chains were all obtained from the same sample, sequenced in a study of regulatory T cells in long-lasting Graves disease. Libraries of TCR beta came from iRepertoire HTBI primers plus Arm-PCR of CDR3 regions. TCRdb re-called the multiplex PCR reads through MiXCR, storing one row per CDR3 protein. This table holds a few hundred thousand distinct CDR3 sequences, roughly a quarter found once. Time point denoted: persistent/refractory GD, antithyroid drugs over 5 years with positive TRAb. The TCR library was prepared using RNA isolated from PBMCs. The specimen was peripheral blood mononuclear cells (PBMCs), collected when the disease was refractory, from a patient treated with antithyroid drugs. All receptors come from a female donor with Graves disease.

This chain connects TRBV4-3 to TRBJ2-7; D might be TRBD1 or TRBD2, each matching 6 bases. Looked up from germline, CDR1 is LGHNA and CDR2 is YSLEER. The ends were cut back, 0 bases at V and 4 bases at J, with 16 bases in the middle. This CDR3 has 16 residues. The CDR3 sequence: CASSQEWTSGAYEQYF. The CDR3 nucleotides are TGCGCCAGCAGCCAAGAGTGGACTTCGGGGGCGTACGAGCAGTACTTC.

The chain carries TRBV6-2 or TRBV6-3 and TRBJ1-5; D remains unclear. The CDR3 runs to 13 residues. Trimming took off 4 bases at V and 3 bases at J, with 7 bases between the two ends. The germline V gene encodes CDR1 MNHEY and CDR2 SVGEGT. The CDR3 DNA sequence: TGTGCCAGCAGTTCCCGCCTCAATCAGCCCCAGCATTTT. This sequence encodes CASSSRLNQPQHF.

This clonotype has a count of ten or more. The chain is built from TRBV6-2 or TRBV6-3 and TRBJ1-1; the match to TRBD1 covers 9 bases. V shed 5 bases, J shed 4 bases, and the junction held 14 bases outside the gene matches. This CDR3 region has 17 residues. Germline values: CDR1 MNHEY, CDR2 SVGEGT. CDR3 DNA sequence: TGTGCCAGCAGTGAAGTTAAGACAGGGGGTCTCAGCACTGAAGCTTTCTTT. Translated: CASSEVKTGGLSTEAFF.

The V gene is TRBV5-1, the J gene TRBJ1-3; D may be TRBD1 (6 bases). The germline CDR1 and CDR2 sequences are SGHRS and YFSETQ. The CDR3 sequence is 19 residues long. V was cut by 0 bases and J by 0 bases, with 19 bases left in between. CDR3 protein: CASSLEGGPFSGSGNTIYF. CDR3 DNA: TGCGCCAGCAGCTTGGAAGGGGGTCCTTTCTCAGGCTCTGGAAACACCATATATTTT.

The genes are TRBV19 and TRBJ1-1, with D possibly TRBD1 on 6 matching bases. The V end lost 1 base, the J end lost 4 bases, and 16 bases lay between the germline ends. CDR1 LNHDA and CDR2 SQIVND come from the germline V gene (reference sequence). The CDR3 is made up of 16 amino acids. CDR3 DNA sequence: TGTGCCAGTAGTATAGCCGGGGGCTTACTAGTCACTGAAGCTTTCTTT. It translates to CASSIAGGLLVTEAFF.

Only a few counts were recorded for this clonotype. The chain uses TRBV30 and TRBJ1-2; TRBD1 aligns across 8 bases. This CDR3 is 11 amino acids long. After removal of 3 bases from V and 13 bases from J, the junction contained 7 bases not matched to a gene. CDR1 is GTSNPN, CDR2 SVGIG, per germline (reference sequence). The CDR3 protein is CAWSRGQGITF. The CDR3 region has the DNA TGTGCCTGGAGCCGTGGACAGGGAATCACCTTC.

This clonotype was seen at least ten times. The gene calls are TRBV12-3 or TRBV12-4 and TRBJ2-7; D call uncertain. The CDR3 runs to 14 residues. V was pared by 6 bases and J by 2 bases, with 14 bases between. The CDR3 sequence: CASRVGSGPYEQYF. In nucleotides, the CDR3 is TGTGCCAGCAGGGTAGGTTCAGGACCCTACGAGCAGTACTTC.

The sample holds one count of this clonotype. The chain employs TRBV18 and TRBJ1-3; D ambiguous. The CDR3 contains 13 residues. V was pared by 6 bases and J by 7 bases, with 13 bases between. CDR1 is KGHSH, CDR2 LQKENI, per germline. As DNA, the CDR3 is TGTGCCAGCTCTGAGGACTGGGAGAACACCATATATTTT. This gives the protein CASSEDWENTIYF.

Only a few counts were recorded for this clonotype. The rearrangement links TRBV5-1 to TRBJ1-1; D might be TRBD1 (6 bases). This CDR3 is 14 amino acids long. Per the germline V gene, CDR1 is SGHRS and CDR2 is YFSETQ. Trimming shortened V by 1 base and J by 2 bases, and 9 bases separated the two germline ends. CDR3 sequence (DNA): TGCGCCAGCAGCTTGTCAGGGGCTAACACTGAAGCTTTCTTT. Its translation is CASSLSGANTEAFF.

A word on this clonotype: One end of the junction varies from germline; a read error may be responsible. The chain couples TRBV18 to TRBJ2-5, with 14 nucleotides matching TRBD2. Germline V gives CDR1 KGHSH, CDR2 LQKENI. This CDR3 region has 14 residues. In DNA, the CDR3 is TGTGCCAGCTCGGGGACTAGCGGGAGAGAGACCCAGCACTTC. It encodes CASSGTSGRETQHF.

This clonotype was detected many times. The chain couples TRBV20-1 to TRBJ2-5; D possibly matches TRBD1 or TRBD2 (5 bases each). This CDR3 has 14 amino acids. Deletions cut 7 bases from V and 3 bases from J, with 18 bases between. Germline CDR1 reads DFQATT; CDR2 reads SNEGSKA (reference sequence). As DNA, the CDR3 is TGCAGTGTTACCCCCGGGGCCAAGAAAGAGACCCAGTACTTC. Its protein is CSVTPGAKKETQYF.

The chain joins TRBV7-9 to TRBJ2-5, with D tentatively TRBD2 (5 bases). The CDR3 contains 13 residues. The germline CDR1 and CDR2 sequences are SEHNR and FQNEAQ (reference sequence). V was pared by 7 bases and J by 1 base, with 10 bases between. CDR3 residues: CASTPGVQETQYF. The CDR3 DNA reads TGTGCCAGCACCCCCGGGGTCCAAGAGACCCAGTACTTC.

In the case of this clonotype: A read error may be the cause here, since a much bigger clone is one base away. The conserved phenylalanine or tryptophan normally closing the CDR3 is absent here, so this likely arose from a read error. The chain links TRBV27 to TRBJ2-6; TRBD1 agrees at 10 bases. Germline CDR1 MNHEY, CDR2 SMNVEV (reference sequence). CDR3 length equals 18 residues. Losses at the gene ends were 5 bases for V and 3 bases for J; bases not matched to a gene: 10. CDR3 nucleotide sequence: TGTGCCAGCAGTAGACGTTTAGGGACAGGGGTTGGGGCCAACGTCCTGACTTCC. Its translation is CASSRRLGTGVGANVLTS.

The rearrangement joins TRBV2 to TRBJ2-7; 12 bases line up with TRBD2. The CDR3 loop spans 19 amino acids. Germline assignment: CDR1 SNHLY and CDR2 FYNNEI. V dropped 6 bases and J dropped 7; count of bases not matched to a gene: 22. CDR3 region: CASRVTGASGRAFLQEQYF. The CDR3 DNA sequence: TGTGCCAGCAGGGTCACCGGGGCTAGCGGGAGGGCCTTTCTCCAGGAGCAGTACTTC.

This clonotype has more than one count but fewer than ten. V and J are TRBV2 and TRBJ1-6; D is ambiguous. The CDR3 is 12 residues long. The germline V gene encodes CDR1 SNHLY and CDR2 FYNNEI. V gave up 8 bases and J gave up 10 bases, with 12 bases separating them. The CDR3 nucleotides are TGTGCCAGCCGTGCCGACAACTCACCCCTCCACTTT. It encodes CASRADNSPLHF. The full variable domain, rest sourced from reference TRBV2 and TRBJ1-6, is EPEVTQTPSHQVTQMGQEVILRCVPISNHLYFYWYRQILGQKVEFLVSFYNNEISEKSEIFDDQFSVERPDGSNFTLKIRSTKLEDSAMYFCASRADNSPLHFGNGTRLTVT.

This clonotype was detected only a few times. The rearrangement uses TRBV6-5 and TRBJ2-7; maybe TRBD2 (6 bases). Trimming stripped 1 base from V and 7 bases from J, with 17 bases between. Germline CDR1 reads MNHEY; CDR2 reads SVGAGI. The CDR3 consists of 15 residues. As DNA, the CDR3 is TGTGCCAGCAGTTACTTTCCAGCCCGGGCGGGAGAGCAGTACTTC. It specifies CASSYFPARAGEQYF.

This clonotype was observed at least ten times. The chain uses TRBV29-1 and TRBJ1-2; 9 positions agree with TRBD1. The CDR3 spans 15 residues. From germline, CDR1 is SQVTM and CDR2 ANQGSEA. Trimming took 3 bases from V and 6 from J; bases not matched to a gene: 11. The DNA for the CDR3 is TGCAGCGTTGACATGCCGGGACAGGGATACAATGGCTACACCTTC. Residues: CSVDMPGQGYNGYTF. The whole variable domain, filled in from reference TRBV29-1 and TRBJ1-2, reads SAVISQKPSRDICQRGTSLTIQCQVDSQVTMMFWYRQQPGQSLTLIATANQGSEATYESGFVIDKFPISRPNLTFSTLTVSNMSPEDSSIYLCSVDMPGQGYNGYTFGSGTRLTVV.

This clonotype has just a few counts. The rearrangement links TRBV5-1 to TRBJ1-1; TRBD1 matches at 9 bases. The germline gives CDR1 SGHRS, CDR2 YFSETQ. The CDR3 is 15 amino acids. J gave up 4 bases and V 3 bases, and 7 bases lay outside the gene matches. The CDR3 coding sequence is TGCGCCAGCAGCTGGGGGGGACAGGGTATCACTGAAGCTTTCTTT. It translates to CASSWGGQGITEAFF.

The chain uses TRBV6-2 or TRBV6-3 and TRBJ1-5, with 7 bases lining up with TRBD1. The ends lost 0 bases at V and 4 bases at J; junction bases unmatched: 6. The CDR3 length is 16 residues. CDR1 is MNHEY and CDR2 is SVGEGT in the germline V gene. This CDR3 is CASSYSNRGDNQPQHF. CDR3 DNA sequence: TGTGCCAGCAGTTACTCGAACAGGGGCGATAATCAGCCCCAGCATTTT.

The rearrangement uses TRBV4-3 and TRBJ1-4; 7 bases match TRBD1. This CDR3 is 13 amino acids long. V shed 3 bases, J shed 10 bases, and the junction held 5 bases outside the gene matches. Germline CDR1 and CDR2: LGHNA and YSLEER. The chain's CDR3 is CASSQGQRGKLFF. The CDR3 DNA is TGCGCCAGCAGCCAGGGACAGCGAGGAAAACTGTTTTTT.

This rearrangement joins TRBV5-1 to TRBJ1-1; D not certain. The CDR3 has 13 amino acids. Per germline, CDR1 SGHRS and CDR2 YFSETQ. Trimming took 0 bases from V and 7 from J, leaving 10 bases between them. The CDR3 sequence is CASSLASAVEAFF. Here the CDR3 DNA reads TGCGCCAGCAGCTTGGCCTCAGCGGTTGAAGCTTTCTTT.

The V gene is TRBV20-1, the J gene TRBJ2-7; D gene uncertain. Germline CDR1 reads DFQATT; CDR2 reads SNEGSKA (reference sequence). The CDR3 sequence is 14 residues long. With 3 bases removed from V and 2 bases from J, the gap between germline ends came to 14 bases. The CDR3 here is CSASMGAGAYEQYF. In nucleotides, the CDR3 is TGCAGTGCTAGCATGGGCGCTGGCGCCTACGAGCAGTACTTC.

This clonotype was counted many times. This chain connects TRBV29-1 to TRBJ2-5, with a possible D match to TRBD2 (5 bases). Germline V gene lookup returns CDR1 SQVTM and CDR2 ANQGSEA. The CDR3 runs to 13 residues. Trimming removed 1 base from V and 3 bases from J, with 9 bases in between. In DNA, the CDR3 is TGCAGCGTTGAAGTAGCGAGAAAAGAGACCCAGTACTTC. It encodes CSVEVARKETQYF.

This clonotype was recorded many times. CDR3 nucleotides: TGCAGCGTTGGCCTGGAACCGATGGCAGGCTACACCTTC. This translates into CSVGLEPMAGYTF. The chain recombines TRBV29-1 with TRBJ1-2; D remains ambiguous. The germline V and J ends were trimmed by 4 bases and 8 bases, with 17 bases remaining between them. This CDR3 is 13 amino acids long. Germline V gives CDR1 SQVTM, CDR2 ANQGSEA. Full variable domain (missing parts from reference TRBV29-1 and TRBJ1-2): SAVISQKPSRDICQRGTSLTIQCQVDSQVTMMFWYRQQPGQSLTLIATANQGSEATYESGFVIDKFPISRPNLTFSTLTVSNMSPEDSSIYLCSVGLEPMAGYTFGSGTRLTVV.